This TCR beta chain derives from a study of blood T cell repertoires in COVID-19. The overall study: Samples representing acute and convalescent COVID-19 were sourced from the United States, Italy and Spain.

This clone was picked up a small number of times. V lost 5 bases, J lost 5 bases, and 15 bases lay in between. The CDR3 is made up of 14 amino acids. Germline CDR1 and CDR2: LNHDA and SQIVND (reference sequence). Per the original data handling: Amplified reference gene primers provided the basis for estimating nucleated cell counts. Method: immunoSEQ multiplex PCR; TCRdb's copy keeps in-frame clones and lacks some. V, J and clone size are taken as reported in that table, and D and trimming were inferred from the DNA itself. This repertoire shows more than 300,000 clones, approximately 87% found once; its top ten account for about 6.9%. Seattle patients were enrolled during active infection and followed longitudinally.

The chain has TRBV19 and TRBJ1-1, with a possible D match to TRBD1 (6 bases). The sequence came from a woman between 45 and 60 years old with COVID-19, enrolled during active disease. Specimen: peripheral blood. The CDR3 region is CASSRQDRGTEAFF. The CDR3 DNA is TGTGCCAGTAGTCGACAGGATCGTGGGACTGAAGCTTTCTTT.